This T cell receptor beta chain is from a study of T cell responses to AZD1222 COVID-19 vaccine. Data came from immunoSEQ multiplex PCR; TCRdb stores just in-frame clones and leaves some out. The table has about 86,000 clones, approximately 78% seen once; the top ten hold under 25%. The CDR3 has 10 amino acids. Trimming pared 5 bases from V and 8 bases from J, leaving 5 bases between. CDR1 and CDR2 (germline): KGHDR, SFDVKD. The clonotype originates from an adult in good health. The sample here was peripheral blood, taken on day 0 of AZD1222 vaccination. The rearrangement links TRBV24-1 to TRBJ1-2; D unresolved. The CDR3 is CATSGLGYTF. For the CDR3, the DNA is TGTGCCACCAGTGGCCTCGGCTACACCTTC.